This T cell receptor (beta chain) stems from a study of identical twins listed by TCRdb under 2016. In the study overall: To test whether fetal clonotypes persist, this study deep-sequenced TCR alpha and beta repertoires from monozygotic twins, from unrelated adults of various ages, and from cord blood. Replicate twin experiments were performed at different times using different library preparation protocols to rule out contamination.

Every donor in the study was a healthy Caucasian. The twin cohort consisted of three pairs of female monozygotic twins, all aged roughly 18 to 29 years. Miltenyi CD45RO+ enrichment and human naive T-cell isolation kits were used to isolate memory (CD45RO+) and naive T cells from PBMC. Preparation of the library involved 5' RACE. The sequencer listed for this sample is Illumina HiSeq 2000. Template switching added a universal primer binding site, and the final cDNA carried a unique molecular identifier that allowed TCR cDNA molecules to be counted accurately. First-strand cDNA for TCR alpha and beta chains was synthesized from specific primers in the conserved constant-segment region. To control for contamination, every cDNA library carried two barcodes: a SMART-Mk sample barcode plus Illumina barcodes. Two successive PCR steps introduced TruSeq adapter sequences along with Illumina sample barcodes. The TCR alpha and beta cDNA libraries were sequenced on the Illumina HiSeq platform using custom primers. For the original study's pipeline: MiGEC was used to process raw reads and extract unique molecular identifiers, and MiXCR was used to find CDR3 positions. For each individual, recombination models were inferred using an EM algorithm with the repgenHMM and IGoR tools. The analysis of shared clonotypes was done with the tcR package in R, with sharing normalized by the product of cloneset sizes. To study raw recombination without the effects of thymic and clonal selection, out-of-frame nonproductive sequences were analyzed. Using fastp at Q25 and MiXCR, TCRdb reprocessed the public reads and kept productive beta chains. All rows with the same CDR3 protein become a single entry with the most common DNA and genes. Clone size and V and J calls follow TCRdb, not the original study. The sample has approximately 220,000 distinct CDR3 sequences on record, around 8% of them singletons. 1.9% of the sample goes to the ten largest clones.

V lost 6 bases and J lost 4 bases, and the count of bases not matched to a germline gene is 5. Including cysteine and phenylalanine, the CDR3 has 13 amino acids. The kept DNA is CDR3 alone, 39 bases in frame from the first base. The germline V gene (reference sequence) supplies CDR1 LGHDT and CDR2 YNNKEL. This clonotype appeared a few times. It has no known antigen specificity. No qualities accompany the bases; no much larger clone lies one base away. Broad study findings and their caveats: Compared with coincidental sharing between unrelated individuals, out-of-frame TCR alpha sequences shared between twins showed an excess of sequences with low generation probability. Because the same donors could not be followed over many years, the conclusions depended on cross-sectional statistical analysis. A weaker excess of twin sharing was found in beta out-of-frame sequences because the signal-to-noise ratio was lowered by fewer shared sequences. Zero-insertion analyses could be partly confounded by invariant T cells such as MAIT and iNKT, although diverse VJ usage argued against such confounding for most clonotypes. In monozygotic twins, recombination models systematically underestimated out-of-frame TCR alpha sharing, but the models matched the sharing seen between unrelated individuals. Abundant cord blood beta clonotypes carried fewer insertions; young adult naive repertoires showed a weaker similar trend, while memory repertoires showed none.

The same sample was also used in a study of yellow fever vaccine responses in identical twins. The second source states: According to the authors, in identical twins the way T cells responded to vaccination appeared partly convergent and partly personalized. Focusing on identical twins, the study followed the T cell clones that responded to the vaccine, and did so with precision.

The chain is made from TRBV3-1 and TRBJ1-1; 7 junctional bases match TRBD1. The sequence was collected from a woman aged 18-35 years in good health. The sample taken for sequencing was memory (CD45RO+) T cells sorted from blood. The sample's cell subset or site label is to be understood as: CD45RO+ enriched T cells. This receptor carries the CDR3 CASRSGGGTEAFF. The sequence in DNA is TGTGCCAGCAGGTCAGGGGGGGGCACTGAAGCTTTCTTT.